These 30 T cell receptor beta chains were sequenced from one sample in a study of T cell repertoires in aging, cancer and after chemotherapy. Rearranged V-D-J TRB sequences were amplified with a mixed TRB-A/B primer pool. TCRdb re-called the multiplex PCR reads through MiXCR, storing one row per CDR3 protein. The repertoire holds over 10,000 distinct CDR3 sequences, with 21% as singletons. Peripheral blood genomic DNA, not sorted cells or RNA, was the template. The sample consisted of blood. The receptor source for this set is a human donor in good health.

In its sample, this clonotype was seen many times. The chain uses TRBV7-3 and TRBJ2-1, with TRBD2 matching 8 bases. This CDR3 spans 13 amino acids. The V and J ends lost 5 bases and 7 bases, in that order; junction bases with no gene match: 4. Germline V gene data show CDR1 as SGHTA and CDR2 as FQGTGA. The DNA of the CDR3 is TGTGCCAGCAGCCCCGGGAGGGGGAATGAGCAGTTCTTC. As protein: CASSPGRGNEQFF.

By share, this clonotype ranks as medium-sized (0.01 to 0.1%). The CDR3 DNA follows: TGTGCCAGCAGCTTCAGGGTTGGAGGAAACACCATATATTTT. Protein: CASSFRVGGNTIYF. V and J are TRBV11-1 and TRBJ1-3; possible D gene TRBD1, 5 bases. The germline gives CDR1 SGHAT, CDR2 FQDESV (reference sequence). Deletions cut 3 bases from V and 4 bases from J, with 10 bases between. The CDR3 runs to 14 residues.

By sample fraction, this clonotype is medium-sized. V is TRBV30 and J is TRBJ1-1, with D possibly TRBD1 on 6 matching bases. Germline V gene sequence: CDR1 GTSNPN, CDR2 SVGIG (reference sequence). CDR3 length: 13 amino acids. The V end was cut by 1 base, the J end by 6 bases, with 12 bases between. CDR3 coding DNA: TGTGCCTGGAGTGACAGGGTGGTGGCTGAAGCTTTCTTT. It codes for CAWSDRVVAEAFF.

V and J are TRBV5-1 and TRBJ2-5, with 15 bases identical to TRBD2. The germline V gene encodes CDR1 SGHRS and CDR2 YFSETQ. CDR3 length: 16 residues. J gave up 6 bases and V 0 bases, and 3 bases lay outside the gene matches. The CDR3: CASSLAGTSGGKTQYF. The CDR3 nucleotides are TGCGCCAGCAGCTTGGCCGGGACTAGCGGGGGGAAGACCCAGTACTTC.

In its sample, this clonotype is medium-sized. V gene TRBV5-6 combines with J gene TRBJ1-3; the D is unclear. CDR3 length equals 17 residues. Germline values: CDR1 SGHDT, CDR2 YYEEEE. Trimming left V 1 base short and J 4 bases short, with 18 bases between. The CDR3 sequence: CASSLNRGPRWGNTIYF. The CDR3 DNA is TGTGCCAGCAGCTTGAATCGTGGTCCAAGGTGGGGAAACACCATATATTTT.

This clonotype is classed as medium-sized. The CDR3 region is CASSQGQGTPLHF. CDR3 DNA sequence: TGTGCCAGCAGCCAGGGACAGGGAACACCCCTCCACTTT. The V and J genes are TRBV14 and TRBJ1-6; 9 nucleotides match TRBD1. Germline loops: CDR1 SGHDN, CDR2 FVKESK. The CDR3 loop spans 13 amino acids. The J segment lost 11 bases and the V segment lost 3 bases, leaving 2 bases of the junction unmatched. The full variable domain, rest sourced from reference TRBV14 and TRBJ1-6, is EAGVTQFPSHSVIEKGQTVTLRCDPISGHDNLYWYRRVMGKEIKFLLHFVKESKQDESGMPNNRFLAERTGGTYSTLKVQPAELEDSGVYFCASSQGQGTPLHFGNGTRLTVT.

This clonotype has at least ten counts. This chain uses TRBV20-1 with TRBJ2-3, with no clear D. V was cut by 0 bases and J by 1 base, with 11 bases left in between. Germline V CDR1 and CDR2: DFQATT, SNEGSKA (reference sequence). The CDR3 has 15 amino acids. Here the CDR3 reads CSARDLSSGTDTQYF. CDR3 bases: TGCAGTGCTAGAGATCTCTCATCAGGCACAGATACGCAGTATTTT.

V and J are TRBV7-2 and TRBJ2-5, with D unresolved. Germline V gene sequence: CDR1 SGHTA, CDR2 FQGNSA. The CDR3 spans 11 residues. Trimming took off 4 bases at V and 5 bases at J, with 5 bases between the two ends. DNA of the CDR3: TGTGCCAGCAGCTCTTGGGAGACCCAGTACTTC. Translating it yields CASSSWETQYF.

In DNA form, the CDR3 reads TGTGCCAGCAGCTCACGGCAGCCCGATTCTAGCACAGATACGCAGTATTTT. Translated: CASSSRQPDSSTDTQYF. The chain recombines TRBV7-2 with TRBJ2-3; D gene uncertain. This CDR3 region has 17 residues. Germline V CDR1 and CDR2: SGHTA, FQGNSA. V was trimmed by 4 bases and J by 0 bases, leaving 17 bases between them. The full variable domain, rest sourced from reference TRBV7-2 and TRBJ2-3, is GAGVSQSPSNKVTEKGKDVELRCDPISGHTALYWYRQSLGQGLEFLIYFQGNSAPDKSGLPSDRFSAERTGGSVSTLTIQRTQQEDSAVYLCASSSRQPDSSTDTQYFGPGTRLTVL.

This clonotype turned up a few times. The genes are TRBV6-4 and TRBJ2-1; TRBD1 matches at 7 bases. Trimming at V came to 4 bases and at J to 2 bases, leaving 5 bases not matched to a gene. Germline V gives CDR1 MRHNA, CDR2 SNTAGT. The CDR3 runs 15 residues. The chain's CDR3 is CASSAQTGTYNEQFF. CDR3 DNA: TGTGCCAGCAGTGCCCAGACAGGGACCTACAATGAGCAGTTCTTC.

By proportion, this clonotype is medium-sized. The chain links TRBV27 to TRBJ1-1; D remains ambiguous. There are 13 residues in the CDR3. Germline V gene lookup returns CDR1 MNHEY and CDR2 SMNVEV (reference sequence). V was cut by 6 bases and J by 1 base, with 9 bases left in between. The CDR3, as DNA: TGTGCCAGCAGACGCTCTGGGAACACTGAAGCTTTCTTT. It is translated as CASRRSGNTEAFF.

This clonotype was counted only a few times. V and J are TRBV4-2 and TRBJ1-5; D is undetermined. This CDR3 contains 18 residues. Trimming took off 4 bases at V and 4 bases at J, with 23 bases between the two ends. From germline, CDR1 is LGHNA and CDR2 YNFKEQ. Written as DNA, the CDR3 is TGTGCCAGCAGCCCGCAAGGCGCCGGGTCCTCCCTTAATCAGCCCCAGCATTTT. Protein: CASSPQGAGSSLNQPQHF.

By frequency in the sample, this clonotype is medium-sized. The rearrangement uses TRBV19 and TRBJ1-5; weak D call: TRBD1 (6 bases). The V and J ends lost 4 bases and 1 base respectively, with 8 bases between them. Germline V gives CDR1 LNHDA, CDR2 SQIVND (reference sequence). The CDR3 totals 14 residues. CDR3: CASSTDRSNQPQHF. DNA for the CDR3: TGTGCCAGTAGTACCGACAGGAGCAATCAGCCCCAGCATTTT.

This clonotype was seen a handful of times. DNA for the CDR3: TGTGCCAGCAGTGCCAGGGCCAACTATGGCTACACCTTC. Translation: CASSARANYGYTF. The chain recombines TRBV6-4 with TRBJ1-2, with TRBD1 as a possible D gene (5 bases). Germline V gives CDR1 MRHNA, CDR2 SNTAGT. Trimming took off 4 bases at V and 2 bases at J, with 8 bases between the two ends. The CDR3 is 13 residues long.

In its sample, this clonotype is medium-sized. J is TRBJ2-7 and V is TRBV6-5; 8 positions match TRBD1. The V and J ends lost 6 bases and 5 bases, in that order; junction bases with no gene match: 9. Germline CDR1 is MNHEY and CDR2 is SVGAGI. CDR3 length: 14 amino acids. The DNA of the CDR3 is TGTGCCAGCAGATTGACAGGGGAACCCCACGAGCAGTACTTC. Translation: CASRLTGEPHEQYF.

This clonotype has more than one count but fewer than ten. The CDR3 loop reads CASTHPTGAYEQYF. DNA for the CDR3: TGTGCCAGCACCCACCCGACAGGGGCCTACGAGCAGTACTTC. The genes are TRBV28 and TRBJ2-7, with 8 bases aligning to TRBD1. Trimming cost V 7 bases and J 2 bases; bases outside gene matches: 7. Germline assignment: CDR1 MDHEN and CDR2 SYDVKM. CDR3 length equals 14 residues.

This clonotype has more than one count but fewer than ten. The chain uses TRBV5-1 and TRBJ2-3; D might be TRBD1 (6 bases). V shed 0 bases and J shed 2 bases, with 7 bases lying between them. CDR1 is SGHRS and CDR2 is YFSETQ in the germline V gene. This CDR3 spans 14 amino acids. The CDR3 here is CASSLGDITDTQYF. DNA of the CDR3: TGCGCCAGCAGCTTGGGGGACATCACAGATACGCAGTATTTT.

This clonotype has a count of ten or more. Here the CDR3 reads CASSRTGGRSYTF. For the CDR3, the DNA is TGTGCCAGCAGTCGGACAGGGGGCAGAAGCTACACCTTC. V is TRBV27 and J is TRBJ1-2; TRBD1 aligns across 11 bases. Trimming removed 5 bases from V and 9 bases from J; junction bases left unmatched: 5. The CDR3 loop spans 13 amino acids. CDR1 is MNHEY and CDR2 is SMNVEV in the germline V gene (reference sequence).

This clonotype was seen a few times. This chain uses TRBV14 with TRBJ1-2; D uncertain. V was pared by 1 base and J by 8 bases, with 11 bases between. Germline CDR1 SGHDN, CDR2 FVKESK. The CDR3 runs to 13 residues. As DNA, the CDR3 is TGTGCCAGCAGCCAAGTCATTCAATCCGGCTACACCTTC. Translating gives CASSQVIQSGYTF. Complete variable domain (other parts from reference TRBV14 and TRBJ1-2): EAGVTQFPSHSVIEKGQTVTLRCDPISGHDNLYWYRRVMGKEIKFLLHFVKESKQDESGMPNNRFLAERTGGTYSTLKVQPAELEDSGVYFCASSQVIQSGYTFGSGTRLTVV.

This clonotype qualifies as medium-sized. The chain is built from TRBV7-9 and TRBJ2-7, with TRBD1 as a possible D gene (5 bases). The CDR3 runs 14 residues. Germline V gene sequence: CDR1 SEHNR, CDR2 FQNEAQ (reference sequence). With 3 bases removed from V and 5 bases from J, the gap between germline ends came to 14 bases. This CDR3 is CASSLADIGDEQYF. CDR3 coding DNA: TGTGCCAGCAGCTTGGCCGACATAGGGGACGAGCAGTACTTC.

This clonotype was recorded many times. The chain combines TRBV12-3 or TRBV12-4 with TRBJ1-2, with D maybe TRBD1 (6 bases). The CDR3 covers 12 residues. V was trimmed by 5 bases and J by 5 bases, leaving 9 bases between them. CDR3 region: CASSGGGYGYTF. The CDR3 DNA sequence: TGTGCCAGCAGTGGAGGGGGATATGGCTACACCTTC.

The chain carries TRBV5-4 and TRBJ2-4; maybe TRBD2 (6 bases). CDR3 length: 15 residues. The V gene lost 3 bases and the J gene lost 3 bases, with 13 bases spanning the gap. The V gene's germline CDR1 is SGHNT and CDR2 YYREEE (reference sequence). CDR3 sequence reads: CASSSTSRHKNIQYF. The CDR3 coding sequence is TGTGCCAGCAGCTCCACTAGCCGGCACAAAAACATTCAGTACTTC.

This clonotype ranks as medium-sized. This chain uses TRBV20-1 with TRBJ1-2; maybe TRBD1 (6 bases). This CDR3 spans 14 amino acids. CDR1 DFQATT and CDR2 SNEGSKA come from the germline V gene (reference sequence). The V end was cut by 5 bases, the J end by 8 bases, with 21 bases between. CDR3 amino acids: CSAPPPGQGIGYTF. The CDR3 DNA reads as TGCAGTGCTCCTCCTCCGGGACAAGGGATAGGCTACACCTTC.

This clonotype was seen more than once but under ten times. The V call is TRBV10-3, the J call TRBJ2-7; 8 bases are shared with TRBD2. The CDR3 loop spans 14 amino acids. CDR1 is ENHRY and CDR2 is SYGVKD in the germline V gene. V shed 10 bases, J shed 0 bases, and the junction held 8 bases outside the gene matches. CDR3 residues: CASGGGSSSYEQYF. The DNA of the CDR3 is TGTGCCAGCGGCGGGGGGTCCAGCTCCTACGAGCAGTACTTC.

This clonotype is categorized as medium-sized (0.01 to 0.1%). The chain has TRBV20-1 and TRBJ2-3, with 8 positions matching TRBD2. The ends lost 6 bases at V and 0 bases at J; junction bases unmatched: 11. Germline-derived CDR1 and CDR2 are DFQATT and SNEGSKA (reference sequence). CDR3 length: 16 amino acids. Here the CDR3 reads CSASARGGASTDTQYF. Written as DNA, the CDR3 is TGCAGTGCCTCTGCCCGGGGGGGTGCTAGCACAGATACGCAGTATTTT.

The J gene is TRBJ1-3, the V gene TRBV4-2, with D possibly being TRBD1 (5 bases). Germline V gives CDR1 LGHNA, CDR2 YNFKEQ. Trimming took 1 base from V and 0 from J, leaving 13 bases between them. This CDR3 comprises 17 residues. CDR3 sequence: CASSQAPGTVSGNTIYF. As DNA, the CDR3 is TGTGCCAGCAGCCAAGCCCCAGGGACCGTCTCTGGAAACACCATATATTTT.

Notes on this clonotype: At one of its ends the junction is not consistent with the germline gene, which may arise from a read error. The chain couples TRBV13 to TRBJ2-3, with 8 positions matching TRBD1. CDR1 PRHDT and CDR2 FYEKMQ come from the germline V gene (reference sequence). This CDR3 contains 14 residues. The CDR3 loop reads CASSLDRGAGTQYF. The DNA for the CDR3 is TGTGCCAGCAGTTTAGACAGGGGTGCAGGTACGCAGTATTTT.

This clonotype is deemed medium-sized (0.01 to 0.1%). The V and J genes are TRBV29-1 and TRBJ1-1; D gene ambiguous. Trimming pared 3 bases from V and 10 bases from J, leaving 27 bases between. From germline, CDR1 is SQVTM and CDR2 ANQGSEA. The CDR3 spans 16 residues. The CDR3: CSVEGPYQTGPFRAFF. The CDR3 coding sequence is TGCAGCGTTGAGGGTCCTTATCAAACCGGGCCGTTTCGAGCTTTCTTT.

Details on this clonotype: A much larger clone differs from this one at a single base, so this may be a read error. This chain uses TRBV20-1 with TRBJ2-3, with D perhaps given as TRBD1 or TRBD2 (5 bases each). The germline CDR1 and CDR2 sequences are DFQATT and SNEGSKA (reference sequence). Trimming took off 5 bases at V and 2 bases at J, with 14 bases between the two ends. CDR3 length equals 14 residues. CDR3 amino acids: CSAGVGDHTDTQYF. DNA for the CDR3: TGCAGTGCTGGAGTGGGGGATCACACAGATACGCAGTATTTT.

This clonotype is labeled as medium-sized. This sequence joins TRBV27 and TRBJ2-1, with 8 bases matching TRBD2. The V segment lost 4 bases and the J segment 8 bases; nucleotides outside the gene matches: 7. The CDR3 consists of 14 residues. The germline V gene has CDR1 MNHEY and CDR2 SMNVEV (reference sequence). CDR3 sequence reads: CASSSRTSSDEQFF. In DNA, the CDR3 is TGTGCCAGCAGTTCCCGGACTAGCTCGGATGAGCAGTTCTTC.